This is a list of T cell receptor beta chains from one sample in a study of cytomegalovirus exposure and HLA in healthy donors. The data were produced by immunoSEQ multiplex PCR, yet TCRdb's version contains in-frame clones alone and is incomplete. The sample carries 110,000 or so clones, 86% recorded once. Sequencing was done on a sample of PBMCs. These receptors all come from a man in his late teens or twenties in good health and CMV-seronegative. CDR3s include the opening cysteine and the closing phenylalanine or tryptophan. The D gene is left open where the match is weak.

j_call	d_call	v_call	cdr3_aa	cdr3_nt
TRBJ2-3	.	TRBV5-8	CASNLWPQVDTQYF	TGTGCCAGCAACCTTTGGCCCCAGGTAGATACGCAGTATTTT
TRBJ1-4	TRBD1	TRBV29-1	CSANEGQEKLFF	TGCAGCGCAAATGAGGGACAGGAAAAACTGTTTTTT
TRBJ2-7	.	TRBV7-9	CASSLADSSYEQYF	TGTGCCAGCAGCTTAGCGGACAGCTCCTACGAGCAGTACTTC
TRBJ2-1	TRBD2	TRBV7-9	CASSFTSASSYNEQFF	TGTGCCAGCAGCTTTACTAGCGCGAGCTCCTACAATGAGCAGTTCTTC
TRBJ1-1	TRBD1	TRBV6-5	CASSHRGRDTEAFF	TGTGCCAGCAGCCACAGGGGGAGGGACACTGAAGCTTTCTTT
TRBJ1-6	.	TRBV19	CASSRGGRVDSPLHF	TGTGCCAGTAGCCGGGGGGGCAGGGTTGATTCACCCCTCCACTTT
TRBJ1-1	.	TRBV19	CASRTQVMNTEAFF	TGTGCCAGTAGGACACAAGTCATGAACACTGAAGCTTTCTTT
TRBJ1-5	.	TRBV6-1	CASSDQSNQPQHF	TGTGCCAGCAGTGATCAGAGCAATCAGCCCCAGCATTTT
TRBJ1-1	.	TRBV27	CASRNRRQLSNTEAFF	TGTGCCAGCAGGAACCGTAGACAGCTATCGAACACTGAAGCTTTCTTT
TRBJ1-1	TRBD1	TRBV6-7	CASRRPTGEQSEAFF	TGTGCCAGCAGACGCCCGACAGGGGAGCAGAGTGAAGCTTTCTTT